The present TCR beta chain was sequenced within a study of patients and donors after allogeneic stem cell transplantation. TCRdb recomputed calls from the RT-PCR reads with MiXCR, one row per CDR3 protein. The sample includes some 200,000 distinct CDR3 sequences, roughly two fifths of them seen just once. The specimen was blood, either unsorted or a sorted T cell fraction (not recorded which). The receptor was derived from a human donor who was either an allogeneic HSCT recipient or a stem cell or donor lymphocyte infusion donor (not recorded which). It is not recorded whose cells these are; they may come from a transplant donor.

The chain's CDR3 is CATGSGTRGEQYF. DNA of the CDR3: TGCGCCACCGGTTCGGGGACAAGGGGCGAGCAGTACTTC. The chain combines TRBV4-1 with TRBJ2-7; perhaps TRBD1 as D (6 bases). This CDR3 contains 13 residues. The V gene's germline CDR1 is MGHRA and CDR2 YSYEKL. Between the trimmed V and J ends, which lost 10 bases and 6 bases, there was a span of 19 bases.